This is a list of T cell receptor beta chains from one sample in a study of shared clonotypes between healthy human individuals. Generated by immunoSEQ multiplex PCR, the TCRdb table keeps only in-frame clones and is missing some. The table lists 450,000 to 500,000 clones, 79% of them singletons, with about an eighth in the top ten. The sample consisted of PBMCs. The receptor source for this set is a woman between 35 and 50 years old in good health. Some clones in this sample may be carry-over from other donors' samples. Each CDR3 is given with its conserved first and last residue. The order of the fields is V gene, J gene, CDR3 protein.

TRBV28	TRBJ2-7	CASSLAGYEQYF
TRBV28	TRBJ2-1	CASSLGQTGRREQFF
TRBV5-1	TRBJ1-2	CASSDRTGGNYGYTF
TRBV7-6	TRBJ2-1	CASSLPQGDEQFF
TRBV27	TRBJ2-5	CASSVGLAGLKTQYF
TRBV5-1	TRBJ2-3	CASSLVGNTDTQYF
TRBV6-1	TRBJ1-2	CASSESLPYGYTF
TRBV5-6	TRBJ1-5	CASRRQGVVNQPQHF
TRBV4-2	TRBJ2-7	CASSRAGPGESYEQYF
TRBV10-3	TRBJ1-1	CAIRASGRSNTEAFF
TRBV28	TRBJ2-7	CASSFVNGYEQYF
TRBV2	TRBJ1-5	CASSVQGLSNQPQHF
TRBV4-3	TRBJ1-4	CASSQDFPPREKLFF
TRBV28	TRBJ2-2	CASIRLNTGELFF
TRBV7-9	TRBJ2-3	CASSLVRRGKGDTQYF
TRBV30	TRBJ1-2	CAWSPRGRYYGYTF
TRBV6-5	TRBJ2-1	CASSQDFMFMNEQFF
TRBV15	TRBJ2-1	CATSTPVAYNEQFF
TRBV6-5	TRBJ1-3	CASSSTRNTIYF
TRBV28	TRBJ2-1	CASILPGVNEQFF
TRBV5-1	TRBJ2-3	CASSSRLAGEGADTQYF
TRBV4-1	TRBJ1-1	CASSQEPVNTEAFF
TRBV11-2	NA	CASSADSHPSYEQYF
TRBV6-5	TRBJ2-7	CASLGSGYEQYF
TRBV11-2	TRBJ2-7	CASSLAPGVGEQYF
TRBV19	TRBJ1-5	CASSIDDGQPQHF
TRBV6-1	TRBJ2-7	CASRGWWGAYEQYF
TRBV7-2	TRBJ2-1	CASSTDPGLASNEQFF
TRBV6-4	TRBJ2-5	CASSSGARETQYF
TRBV19	TRBJ2-7	CASSMGDWTYEQYF
TRBV9	TRBJ1-5	CASSVEGDSNQPQHF
TRBV27	TRBJ2-2	CASSLRRENTGELFF
TRBV4-2	TRBJ2-7	CASSQSLAGAYEQYF
TRBV2	TRBJ2-3	CASGRTGPITTDTQYF
TRBV7-8	TRBJ2-1	CASSFRLAGGTIEQFF
TRBV15	TRBJ1-5	CATSRDQIDGNQPQHF
TRBV11-3	TRBJ2-7	CASSLEKTTVQYF
TRBV27	TRBJ2-5	CASSLIPGDGRETQYF
TRBV2	TRBJ2-7	CASSGRLISYEQYF
TRBV7-8	TRBJ2-7	CASSFALAGGPIYEQYF
TRBV6-1	TRBJ2-7	CASSGTAYSYEQYF
TRBV4-2	TRBJ2-1	CASSPILAGVYNEQFF
TRBV11-2	TRBJ2-3	CASSPSWKADTQYF
TRBV28	TRBJ2-7	CASSPQGPYEQYF
TRBV7-6	TRBJ2-1	CASSSDDRNEQFF
TRBV13	TRBJ2-2	CASSITLRKRGGELFF
TRBV28	TRBJ1-5	CASTAGTGGLPQHF
TRBV5-4	TRBJ2-2	CASSLRSYTGELFF
TRBV6-6	TRBJ2-1	CASSKGQGDVNEQFF
TRBV10-3	TRBJ2-1	CAISPSAFTYNEQFF
TRBV4-1	TRBJ2-1	CASSQGTSVPFF
TRBV10-3	TRBJ1-5	CAISDDRNQPQHF
TRBV5-1	TRBJ1-1	CASSLSANTEAFF
TRBV7-9	TRBJ2-7	CASSLVQGPTRKYEQYF
TRBV7-8	TRBJ1-1	CASSQDRVNTEAFF
TRBV9	TRBJ1-1	CASSGGVTGGEAFF
TRBV18	TRBJ2-7	CASSRQGGANYEQYF
TRBV11-1	TRBJ2-5	CASRRATRGTQYF
TRBV7-3	TRBJ2-7	CASSSRAGLLYEQYF